A single sample is the source of the 20 T cell receptor beta chains below, sequenced in a study of blood T cell repertoires in COVID-19. Clones were sequenced by immunoSEQ multiplex PCR, and TCRdb holds only the in-frame ones, with some missing. The sample has under 300,000 clones, just over 85% seen once. The sequenced sample was peripheral blood. The receptors come from a man aged 25-40 years who had recovered from COVID-19.

J is TRBJ1-5 and V is TRBV7-2; no clear D. This CDR3 spans 15 amino acids. V shed 2 bases and J shed 5 bases, with 13 bases lying between them. In germline, CDR1 is SGHTA, CDR2 FQGNSA. Here the CDR3 reads CASSLWSGGDQPQHF. DNA for the CDR3: TGTGCCAGCAGCTTATGGTCCGGCGGAGATCAGCCCCAGCATTTT.

The chain uses TRBV3-1 (or the pseudogene TRBV3-2) and TRBJ2-3; 10 nucleotides align to TRBD1. The CDR3 loop spans 15 amino acids. The J segment lost 7 bases and the V segment lost 1 base, leaving 5 bases of the junction unmatched. CDR1 is LGHDT, CDR2 YNNKEL, per germline (reference sequence). Written as DNA, the CDR3 is TGTGCCAGCAGCCAAGGCCCGGGACAGGGGTATACGCAGTATTTT. Translated, it gives CASSQGPGQGYTQYF.

The V gene is TRBV6-5, the J gene TRBJ2-7, with 11 bases aligning to TRBD1. V lost 4 bases, J lost 2 bases, and 1 base stayed unmatched. Per the germline V gene, CDR1 is MNHEY and CDR2 is SVGAGI. This CDR3 has 14 residues. CDR3 bases: TGTGCCAGCAGTTGGACAGGGGGCACCTACGAGCAGTACTTC. Its translation: CASSWTGGTYEQYF.

The V call is TRBV3-1 (or the pseudogene TRBV3-2), the J call TRBJ1-2, with 11 bases aligning to TRBD1. This CDR3 contains 21 residues. From germline, CDR1 is LGHDT and CDR2 YNNKEL (reference sequence). The trim removed 0 bases at V and 2 bases at J, leaving 17 bases unmatched. The CDR3 nucleotides read TGTGCCAGCAGCCAAGATGAATTCGCCCGGGACAGGGGGTTGGGGAACTATGGCTACACCTTC. This sequence encodes CASSQDEFARDRGLGNYGYTF.

The chain has TRBV7-9 and TRBJ2-5, with TRBD2 matching 7 bases. The junction had 0 bases not matched to a gene; V was cut back by 4 bases and J by 4 bases. The CDR3 has 12 residues. CDR1 and CDR2 from the germline V gene are SEHNR and FQNEAQ (reference sequence). The CDR3 loop is CASSWGGETQYF. CDR3 sequence (DNA): TGTGCCAGCAGCTGGGGGGGAGAGACCCAGTACTTC.

The gene calls are TRBV7-2 and TRBJ2-7; TRBD1 matches 10 bases. Germline V gene lookup returns CDR1 SGHTA and CDR2 FQGNSA. J gave up 6 bases and V 5 bases, and 7 bases lay outside the gene matches. The CDR3 spans 14 residues. CDR3 amino acids: CASSRDRGPSEQYF. In DNA, the CDR3 is TGTGCCAGCAGCCGCGACAGGGGGCCGAGCGAGCAGTACTTC.

The J gene is TRBJ1-2, the V gene TRBV18; D might be TRBD1 (6 bases). CDR1 KGHSH and CDR2 LQKENI come from the germline V gene. The CDR3 runs 14 residues. V was shortened by 4 bases and J by 6 bases, with 15 bases between the two germline ends. This CDR3 reads CASSQLQGSHGYTF. The DNA of the CDR3 is TGTGCCAGCTCACAGCTACAGGGTAGCCATGGCTACACCTTC.

This clone has only a few counts. The chain employs TRBV6-2 or TRBV6-3 and TRBJ1-2, with D tentatively TRBD1 (6 bases). CDR1 and CDR2 from the germline V gene are MNHEY and SVGEGT. The CDR3 is made up of 20 amino acids. V gave up 0 bases and J gave up 2 bases, with 25 bases separating them. DNA for the CDR3: TGTGCCAGCAGTTACTCGATATGGCGGGGGCCGGCTTTACCCAACTATGGCTACACCTTC. Translated: CASSYSIWRGPALPNYGYTF.

The J gene is TRBJ1-2, the V gene TRBV19; 8 nucleotides line up with TRBD1. Germline CDR1 and CDR2: LNHDA and SQIVND (reference sequence). V was clipped by 10 bases and J by 8 bases; unmatched bases: 21. The CDR3 is made up of 16 amino acids. The CDR3 here is CATRKSQGAGSEGYTF. CDR3 sequence (DNA): TGTGCCACCAGGAAAAGTCAGGGGGCTGGTTCGGAGGGCTACACCTTC.

This clone was recorded a few times. V and J are TRBV10-3 and TRBJ1-1, with D perhaps matching TRBD1 (5 bases). V lost 4 bases, J lost 5 bases, and 17 bases lay in between. The CDR3 spans 15 residues. Germline-derived CDR1 and CDR2 are ENHRY and SYGVKD. The CDR3: CAISGRVTGKTEAFF. In DNA form, the CDR3 reads TGTGCCATCAGTGGCAGGGTAACGGGTAAGACTGAAGCTTTCTTT.

The gene calls are TRBV5-5 and TRBJ1-2; unclear D gene. Looked up from germline, CDR1 is SGHKS and CDR2 is YYEKEE (reference sequence). The V gene lost 4 bases and the J gene lost 4 bases, with 14 bases spanning the gap. The CDR3 loop spans 14 amino acids. The CDR3 loop is CASSPRGDGYGYTF. CDR3 sequence (DNA): TGTGCCAGCAGCCCGCGCGGGGATGGCTATGGCTACACCTTC.

The chain links TRBV2 to TRBJ1-4; a weak D match, TRBD1 (6 bases). Germline lookup yields CDR1 SNHLY and CDR2 FYNNEI. This CDR3 spans 15 amino acids. Trimming left V 8 bases short and J 6 bases short, with 19 bases between. In DNA form, the CDR3 reads TGTGCCAGCTCGGGCACCCGGGACACGTATGAAAAACTGTTTTTT. This encodes CASSGTRDTYEKLFF.

The chain employs TRBV2 and TRBJ1-6, with TRBD1 matching 8 bases. V lost 7 bases, J lost 9 bases, and 8 bases stayed unmatched. The germline V gene encodes CDR1 SNHLY and CDR2 FYNNEI. There are 14 residues in the CDR3. CDR3 coding DNA: TGTGCCAGCAAAGACAGGGGTTTGGTTTCACCCCTCCACTTT. Residues: CASKDRGLVSPLHF.

The rearrangement links TRBV10-1 to TRBJ1-1; 9 bases line up with TRBD1. The CDR3 covers 13 residues. Trimming cost V 6 bases and J 11 bases; bases outside gene matches: 10. CDR1 is WNHNN, CDR2 SYGVQD, per germline (reference sequence). The CDR3 is CASSPGTGISAFF. The CDR3, as DNA: TGCGCCAGCAGCCCCGGGACAGGGATAAGTGCTTTCTTT.

A remark on this clone: The junction shows a germline mismatch at one end, possibly a read error. The V call is TRBV5-8, the J call TRBJ2-3; 8 nucleotides line up with TRBD2. Germline V gene sequence: CDR1 SGHTS, CDR2 YDEGEE. The CDR3 spans 12 residues. DNA for the CDR3: TGTGCCAGCAGCCCCGAAGGACTAGCTCAGGATTTT. Translation gives CASSPEGLAQDF.

The V call is TRBV19, the J call TRBJ1-1; D gene ambiguous. V lost 2 bases and J 3 bases, leaving 13 bases between the germline ends. The CDR3 has 15 amino acids. The germline CDR1 and CDR2 sequences are LNHDA and SQIVND (reference sequence). In nucleotides, the CDR3 is TGTGCCAGTAGTATATGGGCGGGGATGGACACTGAAGCTTTCTTT. Amino acid sequence: CASSIWAGMDTEAFF.

The gene calls are TRBV7-8 and TRBJ1-3; D not certain. In germline, CDR1 is SGHVS, CDR2 FQNEAQ. The V end lost 4 bases, the J end lost 0 bases, and 4 bases lay between the germline ends. The CDR3 length is 13 residues. The CDR3 is CASSSRSGNTIYF. CDR3 sequence (DNA): TGTGCCAGCAGCTCCCGCTCTGGAAACACCATATATTTT.

This chain uses TRBV5-1 with TRBJ2-3; a possible D gene is TRBD1 (5 bases). The CDR3 spans 15 residues. The germline V gene encodes CDR1 SGHRS and CDR2 YFSETQ. Trimming removed 0 bases at V and 4 bases at J, with 12 bases between. The CDR3 protein is CASSLEGSEADTQYF. The CDR3 nucleotides read TGCGCCAGCAGCTTGGAGGGGTCCGAGGCAGATACGCAGTATTTT.

This rearrangement joins TRBV24-1 to TRBJ2-3; tentatively, D is TRBD1 (6 bases). Trimming pared 3 bases from V and 2 bases from J, leaving 14 bases between. The germline V gene has CDR1 KGHDR and CDR2 SFDVKD. This CDR3 spans 16 amino acids. In nucleotides, the CDR3 is TGTGCCACCAGTGATCCCTCGCCAGGGGTCACAGATACGCAGTATTTT. Its translation is CATSDPSPGVTDTQYF.

The rearrangement uses TRBV7-9 and TRBJ1-2, with TRBD1 as a possible D gene (6 bases). The germline V gene encodes CDR1 SEHNR and CDR2 FQNEAQ (reference sequence). CDR3 size: 18 residues. V dropped 7 bases and J dropped 2 bases, with 26 bases sitting between them. The CDR3 region has the DNA TGTGCCAGCAACCCGTTAGGGGGTTCGCTAACCCTAAACTATGGCTACACCTTC. As protein: CASNPLGGSLTLNYGYTF.